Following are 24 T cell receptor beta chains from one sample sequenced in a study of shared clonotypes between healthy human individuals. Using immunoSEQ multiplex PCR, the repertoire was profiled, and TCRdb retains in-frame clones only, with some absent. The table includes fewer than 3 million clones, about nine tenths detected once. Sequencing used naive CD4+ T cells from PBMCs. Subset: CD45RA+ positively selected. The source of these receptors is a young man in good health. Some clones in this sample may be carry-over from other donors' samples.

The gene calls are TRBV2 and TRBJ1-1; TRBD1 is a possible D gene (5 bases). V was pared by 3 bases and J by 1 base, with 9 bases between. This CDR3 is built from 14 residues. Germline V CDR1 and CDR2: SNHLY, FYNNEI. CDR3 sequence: CASSEWGRNTEAFF. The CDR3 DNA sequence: TGTGCCAGCAGTGAGTGGGGACGGAACACTGAAGCTTTCTTT. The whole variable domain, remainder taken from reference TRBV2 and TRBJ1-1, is EPEVTQTPSHQVTQMGQEVILRCVPISNHLYFYWYRQILGQKVEFLVSFYNNEISEKSEIFDDQFSVERPDGSNFTLKIRSTKLEDSAMYFCASSEWGRNTEAFFGQGTRLTVV.

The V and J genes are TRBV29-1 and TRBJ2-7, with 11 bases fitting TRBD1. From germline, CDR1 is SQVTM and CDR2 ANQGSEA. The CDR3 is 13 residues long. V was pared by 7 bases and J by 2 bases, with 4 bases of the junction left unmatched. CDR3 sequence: CSAVGQGAYEQYF. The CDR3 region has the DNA TGCAGCGCTGTGGGACAGGGGGCCTACGAGCAGTACTTC.

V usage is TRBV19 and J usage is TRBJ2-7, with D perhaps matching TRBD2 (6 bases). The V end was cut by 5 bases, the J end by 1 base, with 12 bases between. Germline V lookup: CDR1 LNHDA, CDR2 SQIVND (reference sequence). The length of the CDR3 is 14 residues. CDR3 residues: CASSSGVWSYEQYF. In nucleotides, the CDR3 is TGTGCCAGTAGTTCGGGAGTCTGGTCCTACGAGCAGTACTTC.

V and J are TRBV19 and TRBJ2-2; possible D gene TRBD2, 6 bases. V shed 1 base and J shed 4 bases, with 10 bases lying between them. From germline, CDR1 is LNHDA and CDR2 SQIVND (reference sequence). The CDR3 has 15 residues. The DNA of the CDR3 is TGTGCCAGTAGTATAGCTAGCGTGACCACCGGGGAGCTGTTTTTT. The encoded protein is CASSIASVTTGELFF.

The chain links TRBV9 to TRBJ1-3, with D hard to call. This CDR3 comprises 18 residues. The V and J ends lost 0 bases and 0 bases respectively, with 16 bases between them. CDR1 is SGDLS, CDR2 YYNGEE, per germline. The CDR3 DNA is TGTGCCAGCAGCGTAGATGTCGGTCCCCAATTCTCTGGAAACACCATATATTTT. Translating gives CASSVDVGPQFSGNTIYF.

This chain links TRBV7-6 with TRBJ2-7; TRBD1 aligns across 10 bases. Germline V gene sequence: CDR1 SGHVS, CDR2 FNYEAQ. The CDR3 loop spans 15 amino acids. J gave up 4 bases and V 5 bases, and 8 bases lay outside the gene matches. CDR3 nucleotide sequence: TGTGCCAGCAGCCCGGGACAGGGGAAGTGGTACGAGCAGTACTTC. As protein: CASSPGQGKWYEQYF.

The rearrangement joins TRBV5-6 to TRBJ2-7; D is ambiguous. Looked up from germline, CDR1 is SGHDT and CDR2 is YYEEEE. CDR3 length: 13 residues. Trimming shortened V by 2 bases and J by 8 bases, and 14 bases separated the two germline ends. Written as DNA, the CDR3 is TGTGCCAGCAGCTTACGACTTCCCGACAAGCAGTACTTC. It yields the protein CASSLRLPDKQYF. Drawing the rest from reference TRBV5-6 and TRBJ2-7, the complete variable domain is DAGVTQSPTHLIKTRGQQVTLRCSPKSGHDTVSWYQQALGQGPQFIFQYYEEEERQRGNFPDRFSGHQFPNYSSELNVNALLLGDSALYLCASSLRLPDKQYFGPGTRLTVT.

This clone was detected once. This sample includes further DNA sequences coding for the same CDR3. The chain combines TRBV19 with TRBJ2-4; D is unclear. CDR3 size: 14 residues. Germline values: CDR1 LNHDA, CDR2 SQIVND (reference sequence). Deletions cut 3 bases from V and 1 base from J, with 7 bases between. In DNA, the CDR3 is TGTGCCAGTAGTATTCAAGGGGCCAAAAACATTCAGTACTTC. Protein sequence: CASSIQGAKNIQYF.

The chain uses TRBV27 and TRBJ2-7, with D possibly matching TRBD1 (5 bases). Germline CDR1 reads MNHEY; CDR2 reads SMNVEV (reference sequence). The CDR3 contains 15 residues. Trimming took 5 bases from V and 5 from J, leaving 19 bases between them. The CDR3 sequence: CASSLRGLAADEQYF. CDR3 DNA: TGTGCCAGCAGTCTAAGGGGCTTGGCTGCGGACGAGCAGTACTTC.

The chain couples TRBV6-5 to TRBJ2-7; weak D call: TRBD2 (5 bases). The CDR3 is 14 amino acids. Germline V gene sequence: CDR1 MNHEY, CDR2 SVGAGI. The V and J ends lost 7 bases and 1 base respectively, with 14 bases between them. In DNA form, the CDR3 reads TGTGCCAGCACACGGGGTAGGGCTTCCTACGAGCAGTACTTC. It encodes CASTRGRASYEQYF.

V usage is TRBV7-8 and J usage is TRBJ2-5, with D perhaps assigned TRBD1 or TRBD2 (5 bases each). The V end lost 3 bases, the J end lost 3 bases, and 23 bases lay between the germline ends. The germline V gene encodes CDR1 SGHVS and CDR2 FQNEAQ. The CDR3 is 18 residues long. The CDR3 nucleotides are TGTGCCAGCAGCTTCGGGCTCCAAGTGGGGGATTGGGAAGAGACCCAGTACTTC. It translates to CASSFGLQVGDWEETQYF. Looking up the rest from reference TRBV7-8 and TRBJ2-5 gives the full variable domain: GAGVSQSPRYKVAKRGQDVALRCDPISGHVSLFWYQQALGQGPEFLTYFQNEAQLDKSGLPSDRFFAERPEGSVSTLKIQRTQQEDSAVYLCASSFGLQVGDWEETQYFGPGTRLLVL.

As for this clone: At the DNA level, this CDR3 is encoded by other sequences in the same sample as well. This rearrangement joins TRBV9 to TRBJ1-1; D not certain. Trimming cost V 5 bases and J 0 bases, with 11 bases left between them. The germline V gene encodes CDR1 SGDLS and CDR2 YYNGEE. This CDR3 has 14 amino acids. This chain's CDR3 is CASSVLGMNTEAFF. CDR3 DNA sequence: TGTGCCAGCAGTGTGCTCGGCATGAACACTGAAGCTTTCTTT.

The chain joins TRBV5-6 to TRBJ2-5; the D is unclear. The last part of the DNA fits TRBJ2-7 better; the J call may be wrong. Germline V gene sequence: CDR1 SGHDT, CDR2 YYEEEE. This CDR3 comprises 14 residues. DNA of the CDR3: TGTGCCAGCAGCTTGGCTGGCACTGCCCACGAGCAGTACTTC. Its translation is CASSLAGTAHEQYF.

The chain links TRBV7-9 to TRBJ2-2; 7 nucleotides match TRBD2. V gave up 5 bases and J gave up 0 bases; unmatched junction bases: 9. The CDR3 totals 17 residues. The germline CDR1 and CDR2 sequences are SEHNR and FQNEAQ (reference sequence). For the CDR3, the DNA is TGTGCCAGCAGCACCCCGGGGGGTTACGCGAACACCGGGGAGCTGTTTTTT. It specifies CASSTPGGYANTGELFF. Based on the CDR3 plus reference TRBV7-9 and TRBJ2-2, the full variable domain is DTGVSQNPRHKITKRGQNVTFRCDPISEHNRLYWYRQTLGQGPEFLTYFQNEAQLEKSRLLSDRFSAERPKGSFSTLEIQRTEQGDSAMYLCASSTPGGYANTGELFFGEGSRLTVL.

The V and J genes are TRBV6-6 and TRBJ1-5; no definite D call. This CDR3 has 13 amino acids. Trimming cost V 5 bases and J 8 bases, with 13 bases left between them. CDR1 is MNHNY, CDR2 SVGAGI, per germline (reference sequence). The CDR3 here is CASSQDSRKPQHF. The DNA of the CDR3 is TGTGCCAGCAGTCAGGACTCCCGGAAGCCCCAGCATTTT.

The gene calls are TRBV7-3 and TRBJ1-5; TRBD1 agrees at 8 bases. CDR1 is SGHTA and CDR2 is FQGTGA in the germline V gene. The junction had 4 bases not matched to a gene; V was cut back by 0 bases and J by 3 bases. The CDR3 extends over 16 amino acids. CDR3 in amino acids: CASSLTRQGYNQPQHF. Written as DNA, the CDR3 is TGTGCCAGCAGCTTAACGCGACAGGGGTACAATCAGCCCCAGCATTTT.

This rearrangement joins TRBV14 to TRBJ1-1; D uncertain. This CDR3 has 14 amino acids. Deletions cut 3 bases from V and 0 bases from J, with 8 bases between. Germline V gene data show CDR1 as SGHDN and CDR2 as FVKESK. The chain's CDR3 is CASSQASLNTEAFF. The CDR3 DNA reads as TGTGCCAGCAGCCAGGCGAGCCTGAACACTGAAGCTTTCTTT.

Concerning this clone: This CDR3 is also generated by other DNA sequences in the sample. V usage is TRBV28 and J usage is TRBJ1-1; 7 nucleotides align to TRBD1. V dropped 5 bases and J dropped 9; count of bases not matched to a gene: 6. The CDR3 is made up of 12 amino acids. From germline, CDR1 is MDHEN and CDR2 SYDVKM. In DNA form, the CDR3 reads TGTGCCAGCAGTCCCCGGGGACAGAAAGCTTTCTTT. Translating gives CASSPRGQKAFF.

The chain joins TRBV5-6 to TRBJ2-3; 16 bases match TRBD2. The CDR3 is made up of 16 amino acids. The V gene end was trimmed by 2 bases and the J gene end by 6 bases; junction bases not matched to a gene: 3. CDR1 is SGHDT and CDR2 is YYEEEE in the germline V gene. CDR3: CASSFGTSGRGDTQYF. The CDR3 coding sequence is TGTGCCAGCAGCTTCGGGACTAGCGGGAGGGGGGATACGCAGTATTTT.

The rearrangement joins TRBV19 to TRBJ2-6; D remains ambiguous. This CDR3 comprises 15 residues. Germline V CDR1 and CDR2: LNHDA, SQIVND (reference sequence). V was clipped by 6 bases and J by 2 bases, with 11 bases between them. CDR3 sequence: CASSPDGTGANVLTF. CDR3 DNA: TGTGCCAGTAGCCCGGATGGGACTGGGGCCAACGTCCTGACTTTC.

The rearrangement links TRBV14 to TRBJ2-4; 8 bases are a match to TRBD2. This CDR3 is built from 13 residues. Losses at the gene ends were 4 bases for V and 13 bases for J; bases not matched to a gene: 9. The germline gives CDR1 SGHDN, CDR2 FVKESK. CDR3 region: CASSPPNGRVQYF. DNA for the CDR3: TGTGCCAGCAGCCCCCCAAACGGGAGGGTACAGTACTTC.

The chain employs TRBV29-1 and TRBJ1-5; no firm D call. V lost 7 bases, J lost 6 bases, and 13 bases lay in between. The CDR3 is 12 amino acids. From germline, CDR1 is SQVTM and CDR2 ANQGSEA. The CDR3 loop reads CSAVGSGQPQHF. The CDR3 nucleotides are TGCAGCGCGGTTGGGAGTGGTCAGCCCCAGCATTTT. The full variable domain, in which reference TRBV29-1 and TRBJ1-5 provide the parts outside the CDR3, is SAVISQKPSRDICQRGTSLTIQCQVDSQVTMMFWYRQQPGQSLTLIATANQGSEATYESGFVIDKFPISRPNLTFSTLTVSNMSPEDSSIYLCSAVGSGQPQHFGDGTRLSIL.

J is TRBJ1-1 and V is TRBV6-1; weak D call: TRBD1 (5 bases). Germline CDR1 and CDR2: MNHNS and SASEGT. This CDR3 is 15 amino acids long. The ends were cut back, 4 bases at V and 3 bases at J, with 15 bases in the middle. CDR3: CASSVQGYGYTEAFF. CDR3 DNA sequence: TGTGCCAGCAGTGTTCAGGGTTATGGGTACACTGAAGCTTTCTTT.

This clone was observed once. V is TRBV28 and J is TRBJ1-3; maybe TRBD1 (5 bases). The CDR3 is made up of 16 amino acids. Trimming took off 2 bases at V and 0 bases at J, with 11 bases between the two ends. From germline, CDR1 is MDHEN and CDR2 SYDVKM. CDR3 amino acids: CASSLGGTASGNTIYF. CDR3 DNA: TGTGCCAGCAGTTTAGGGGGTACTGCCTCTGGAAACACCATATATTTT.